This TCR beta chain was captured in a study of regulatory T cells in long-lasting Graves disease. Points from the study as a whole: Favored usage of TRBV28, TRBJ1-2 and TRBJ2-5 was recorded in persistent disease.

This clonotype occurred many times. Its target is unknown. Combining iRepertoire HTBI primers with Arm-PCR of CDR3 regions, the authors built TCR beta libraries. TCRdb itself ran the multiplex PCR reads through MiXCR, one entry per CDR3 protein. The sample gives hundreds of thousands of distinct CDR3 sequences, less than 15% of which show up once; approximately 9.3% is in the top ten. Specified time point: newly diagnosed GD, antithyroid drugs for less than 3 months. Following extraction of RNA from PBMCs, that RNA was used to make the TCR library. Investigators report Graves' disease was diagnosed under American Thyroid Association guidelines. V lost 2 bases and J 8 bases, leaving 14 bases between the germline ends. The CDR3 has 14 residues. CDR1 and CDR2 from the germline V gene are SGHAT and FQNNGV. The sample was also linked to a second study, of T cells in Graves' hyperthyroidism and ophthalmopathy. In that study: The authors' 13 V-J model separated ophthalmopathy from stable hyperthyroidism.

The input for sequencing was peripheral blood mononuclear cells (PBMCs), taken at new diagnosis, from a patient treated with antithyroid drugs. V usage is TRBV11-2 and J usage is TRBJ2-3; perhaps TRBD2 as D (5 bases). This clonotype was sampled from a man between 25 and 39 years old with Graves disease. The DNA of the CDR3 is TGTGCCAGCAGCTTATCGGCCCGGGATGGTACGCAGTATTTT. Encoded protein: CASSLSARDGTQYF.